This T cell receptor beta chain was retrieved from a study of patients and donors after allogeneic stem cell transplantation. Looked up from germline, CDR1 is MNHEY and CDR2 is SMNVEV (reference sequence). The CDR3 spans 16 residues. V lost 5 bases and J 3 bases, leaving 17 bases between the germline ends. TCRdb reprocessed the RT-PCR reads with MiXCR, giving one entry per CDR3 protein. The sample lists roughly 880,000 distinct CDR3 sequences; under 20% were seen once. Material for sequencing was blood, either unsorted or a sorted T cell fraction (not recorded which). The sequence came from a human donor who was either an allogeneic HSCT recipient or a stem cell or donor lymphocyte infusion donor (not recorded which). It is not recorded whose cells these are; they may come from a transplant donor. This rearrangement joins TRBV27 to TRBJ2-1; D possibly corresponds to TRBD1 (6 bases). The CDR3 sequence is CASSAYRERIYNEQFF. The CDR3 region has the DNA TGTGCCAGCAGTGCCTACAGGGAACGGATCTACAATGAGCAGTTCTTC.